Listed here are 6 T cell receptor beta chains from one sample, sequenced in a study of T-cell reconstitution after alpha-beta-depleted transplantation in children. TCRbeta library construction was performed incorporating unique molecular identifiers. MiXCR, applied by TCRdb to the PCR reads, yields one record per CDR3 protein. The repertoire includes about 610,000 distinct CDR3 sequences, over 9.5% of them detected once, and roughly 3.9% sits in the top ten. Source: PBMCs from the stem cell graft donor, taken from the stem cell graft. These TCRs come from a human donor who donated a stem cell graft to a child with acute myeloid leukemia.

V and J are TRBV12-3 or TRBV12-4 and TRBJ1-2; D might be TRBD1 (5 bases). Trimming shortened V by 5 bases and J by 4 bases, and 11 bases separated the two germline ends. The CDR3 covers 13 residues. This CDR3 is CASSPGGSYGYTF. Written as DNA, the CDR3 is TGTGCCAGCAGTCCTGGGGGGTCCTATGGCTACACCTTC.

Of note for this clonotype: A much larger clonotype is one base distant, so this may be a read error. V usage is TRBV5-5 and J usage is TRBJ2-5, with D unclear. Trimming cost V 2 bases and J 3 bases, with 8 bases left between them. The CDR3 has 13 residues. Germline CDR1 and CDR2: SGHKS and YYEKEE (reference sequence). The CDR3 DNA reads TGTGCCAGCAGCTTAGGGTGGGAAGAGACCCAGTACTTC. Its protein is CASSLGWEETQYF. Drawing the rest from reference TRBV5-5 and TRBJ2-5, the complete variable domain is DAGVTQSPTHLIKTRGQQVTLRCSPISGHKSVSWYQQVLGQGPQFIFQYYEKEERGRGNFPDRFSARQFPNYSSELNVNALLLGDSALYLCASSLGWEETQYFGPGTRLLVL.

V usage is TRBV20-1 and J usage is TRBJ1-3; D not resolved. Germline V lookup: CDR1 DFQATT, CDR2 SNEGSKA (reference sequence). V shed 3 bases and J shed 0 bases, with 9 bases lying between them. CDR3 length: 14 residues. CDR3 nucleotides: TGCAGTGCTAGCGTCGGCCTCTCTGGAAACACCATATATTTT. Encoded protein: CSASVGLSGNTIYF.

Ten or more counts support this clonotype. V usage is TRBV20-1 and J usage is TRBJ2-1; 9 bases agree with TRBD2. Germline lookup yields CDR1 DFQATT and CDR2 SNEGSKA (reference sequence). Unmatched junction bases numbered 5, after V lost 0 bases and J lost 5 bases. There are 15 residues in the CDR3. CDR3 in DNA: TGCAGTGCTAGAGAACCTAGCGGGATGAACAATGAGCAGTTCTTC. It specifies CSAREPSGMNNEQFF.

This clonotype was observed a handful of times. This chain joins TRBV15 and TRBJ2-3; the D gene is possibly TRBD2 (5 bases). Trimming removed 0 bases from V and 1 base from J, with 11 bases in between. The CDR3 consists of 16 residues. Germline loops: CDR1 LNHNV, CDR2 YYDKDF (reference sequence). For the CDR3, the DNA is TGTGCCACCAGCAGAGATCGCGGTAGCGGCACAGATACGCAGTATTTT. Protein product: CATSRDRGSGTDTQYF.

The V call is TRBV10-3, the J call TRBJ1-1, with a weak D call TRBD1 (5 bases). The CDR3 runs to 14 residues. The V end lost 6 bases, the J end lost 11 bases, and 22 bases lay between the germline ends. The germline V gene has CDR1 ENHRY and CDR2 SYGVKD. The CDR3 reads CAISSGDVGGWAFF. As DNA, the CDR3 is TGTGCCATCAGCTCCGGGGACGTAGGAGGATGGGCTTTCTTT.